This paragraph reports one TCR beta chain. The target antigen is unknown. The sample originates from a study of cytomegalovirus exposure and HLA in healthy donors. Study results and limitations: Some highly shared sequence variants likely arose as a pipeline artifact.

PCR used 60 Vbeta primers and 13 Jbeta primers. TCRdb's table, derived via immunoSEQ multiplex PCR, lists solely in-frame clones and lacks some. The table records about 76,000 clones, around 80% of them present only once. Donors showed nominal health when sampled, although they likely had unrecorded immune exposures. Per germline, CDR1 SGHVS and CDR2 FNYEAQ. The V segment lost 4 bases and the J segment 7 bases; nucleotides outside the gene matches: 1. The CDR3 totals 13 residues. V is TRBV7-6 and J is TRBJ1-6, with 7 bases aligning to TRBD1. Material: PBMCs. The sequence was obtained from a man younger than 45 in good health and CMV-seronegative. The CDR3 reads CASSSTGNSPLHF. The CDR3 nucleotides are TGTGCCAGCAGCTCGACAGGGAATTCACCCCTCCACTTT.